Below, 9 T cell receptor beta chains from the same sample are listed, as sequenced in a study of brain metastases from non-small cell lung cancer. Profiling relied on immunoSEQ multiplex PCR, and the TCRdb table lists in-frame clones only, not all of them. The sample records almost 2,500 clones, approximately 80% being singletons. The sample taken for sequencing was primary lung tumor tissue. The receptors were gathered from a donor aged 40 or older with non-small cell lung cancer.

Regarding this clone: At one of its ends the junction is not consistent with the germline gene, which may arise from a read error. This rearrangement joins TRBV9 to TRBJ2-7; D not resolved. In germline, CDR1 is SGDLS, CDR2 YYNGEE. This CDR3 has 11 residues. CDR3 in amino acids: CTSSPGYEQYF. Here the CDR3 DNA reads TGTACCAGCAGCCCCGGATACGAGCAGTACTTC.

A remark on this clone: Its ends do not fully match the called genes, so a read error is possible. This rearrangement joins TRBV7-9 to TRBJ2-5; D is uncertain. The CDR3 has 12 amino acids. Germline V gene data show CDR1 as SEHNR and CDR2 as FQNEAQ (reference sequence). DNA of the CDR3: TGTGCCAGCACCTTAGGCCCAGAGACCCAGTACTTC. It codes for CASTLGPETQYF.

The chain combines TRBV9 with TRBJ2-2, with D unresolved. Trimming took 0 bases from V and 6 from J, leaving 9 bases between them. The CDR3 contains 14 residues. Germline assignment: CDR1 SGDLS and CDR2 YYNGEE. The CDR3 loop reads CASSVGGVPGELFF. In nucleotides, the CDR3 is TGTGCCAGCAGCGTAGGTGGGGTTCCCGGGGAGCTGTTTTTT.

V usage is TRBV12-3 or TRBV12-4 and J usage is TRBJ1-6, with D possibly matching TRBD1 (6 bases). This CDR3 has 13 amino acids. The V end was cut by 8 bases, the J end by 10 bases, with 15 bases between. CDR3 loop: CASRGQRRSPLHF. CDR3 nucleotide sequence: TGTGCCAGCCGTGGACAGCGAAGGTCACCCCTCCACTTT.

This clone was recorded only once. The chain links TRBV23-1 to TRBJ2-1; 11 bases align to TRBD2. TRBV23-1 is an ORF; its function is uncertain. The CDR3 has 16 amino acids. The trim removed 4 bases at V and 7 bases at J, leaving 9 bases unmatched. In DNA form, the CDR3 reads TGCGCCAGCAGTCCGGGACTAGCGGCTATATATAATGAGCAGTTCTTC. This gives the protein CASSPGLAAIYNEQFF.

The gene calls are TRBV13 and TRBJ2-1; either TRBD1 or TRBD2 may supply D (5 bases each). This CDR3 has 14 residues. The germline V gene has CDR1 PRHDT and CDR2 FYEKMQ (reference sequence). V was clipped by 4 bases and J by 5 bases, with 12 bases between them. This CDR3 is CASSSRRENNEQFF. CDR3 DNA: TGTGCCAGCAGCTCCCGCAGGGAGAACAATGAGCAGTTCTTC.

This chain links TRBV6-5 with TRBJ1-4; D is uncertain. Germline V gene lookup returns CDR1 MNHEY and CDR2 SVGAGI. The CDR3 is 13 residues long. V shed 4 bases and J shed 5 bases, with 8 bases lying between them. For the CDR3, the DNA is TGTGCCAGCAGTTCCCGTAACAATGAAAAACTGTTTTTT. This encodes CASSSRNNEKLFF.

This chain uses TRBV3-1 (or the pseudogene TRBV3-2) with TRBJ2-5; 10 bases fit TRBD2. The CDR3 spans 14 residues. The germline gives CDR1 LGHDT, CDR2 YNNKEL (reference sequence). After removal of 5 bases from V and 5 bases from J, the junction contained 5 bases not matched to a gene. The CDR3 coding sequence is TGTGCCAGCAGCTCCCAGACTAGCGGGGAGACCCAGTACTTC. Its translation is CASSSQTSGETQYF.

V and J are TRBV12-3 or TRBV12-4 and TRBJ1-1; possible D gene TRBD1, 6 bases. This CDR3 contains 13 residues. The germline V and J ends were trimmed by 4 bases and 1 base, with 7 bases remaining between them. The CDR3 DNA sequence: TGTGCCAGCAGTTGGGGGGCGAACACTGAAGCTTTCTTT. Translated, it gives CASSWGANTEAFF.